The source of this T cell receptor beta chain is a study of cytotoxic CD8 clonotypes in ibrutinib-treated CLL (dated by TCRdb to the early 2020s). With respect to the entire study: The cohort was composed of ten to eleven relapsed/refractory and roughly 16 treatment-naive patients; IGHV unmutated status was identified in 17 to 18 patients. All remission and progressive disease samples were collected while patients were still receiving ibrutinib. Cryopreserved peripheral blood mononuclear cells were collected at three points: before therapy, at response, and at either sustained remission or disease progression. Longitudinal samples were obtainable from about 30% of the roughly 90 participants in the trial. On average, each sample yielded 270,000 or so productive templates and 94,082 productive rearrangements. Samples at response were collected after a median of about twelve months of treatment, with a range of roughly 6 to 40 months. Responses were partial in around 25 patients and complete in 2; after median roughly 69 months follow-up, approximately 15 stayed in remission and roughly twelve progressed.

The time point label, read with the paper, signifies: more than 10 months on ibrutinib. For TCR beta library preparation, roughly 2 micrograms of genomic DNA were extracted from the cryopreserved PBMCs. Longitudinal blood samples from CLL patients on ibrutinib monotherapy were analyzed using high-throughput TCR beta sequencing. The patients were enrolled in a single-center, open-label phase 2 trial of ibrutinib monotherapy. Each clonotype received, on average, about 10x coverage in deep resolution sequencing performed on a MiSeq, where the target depth lay between 1 in 1 million and 1 in 200,000 T cells. The immunoSEQ hsTCRB Kit was used to generate the TCR beta libraries. The study's own analysis went as follows. ImmunoSEQ Data Assistant and ImmunoSEQ Analyzer were used for data analysis, and V, D and J genes were assigned according to IMGT definitions. Clonality, which ranges from 0 to 1, was calculated as one minus the normalized Shannon entropy of productive rearrangement frequencies. Public clonotype analysis was restricted to overrepresented clonotypes comprising at least 0.05% of each patient's repertoire. Some 13 age-matched healthy donor repertoires from immuneACCESS served as clonality controls. In TCRdb, the immuneACCESS table is reduced to in-frame sequences with V and J assigned. These tables do not hold every clone; where another copy was compared, an unresolved V gene accounts for under half, and the others remain unexplained. V and J calls plus clone size are reproduced from that table; the DNA served to infer D and trimming. This sample holds approximately 100,000 clones; roughly 80% were observed only once. About 33% of the sample lies in the top ten.

Study-wide conclusions, independent of this receptor: Public clonotypes were rare and either contracted or stayed stable during treatment, and the rise in clonality at ibrutinib response reflected the expansion of private clonotypes. Clonality rose at ibrutinib response, remained stable during sustained remission, and dropped back toward baseline at progression. Baseline clonality was found to be higher than that of age-matched healthy donors and was strongly correlated with circulating CD8+ T-cell counts. Lymph node repertoires were not examined, and the timing of sampling was not matched between patients in sustained remission and those whose disease progressed.

According to the germline V gene, CDR1 reads SGHTA and CDR2 reads FQGNSA. Including the terminal cysteine and phenylalanine, the CDR3 comprises 15 residues. Only CDR3 DNA is held: 45 bases, read in frame from base 1. The germline ends are 7 bases apart after V is trimmed by 1 base and J by 0 bases. This clone has just one count. Its antigen is not yet known. Base qualities are missing; no much larger clone stands one base away. This specimen was PBMCs, taken after 12 months of ibrutinib treatment. The clonotype originates from a human donor with chronic lymphocytic leukemia. Recombination connected TRBV7-2 to TRBJ1-5; the best D guess is TRBD1, with 6 bases matching. The DNA sequence is as follows: TGTGCCAGCAGCTTAGACAGGGCTAGCAATCAGCCCCAGCATTTT. The encoded protein is CASSLDRASNQPQHF.